This TCR beta chain is drawn from a study of OX40 agonist ivuxolimab in advanced cancers. The wider study: Ivuxolimab, which is an agonistic anti-OX40 (CD134) antibody, was administered to the patients. Three patients had partial responses: one hepatocellular carcinoma, two cutaneous melanoma.

The CDR3 totals 13 residues. From germline, CDR1 is MNHNS and CDR2 SASEGT. V was shortened by 3 bases and J by 2 bases, with 7 bases between the two germline ends. Patients were ruled out by autoimmune disease history or systemic immunosuppression. Repertoires were generated with immunoSEQ multiplex PCR, while TCRdb's copy carries only in-frame clones and drops some. The repertoire includes nearly 45,000 clones, more than 70% of them detected once, and around 16% sits in the top ten. This receptor was obtained from an adult with an advanced solid tumor such as melanoma, head and neck, liver or kidney cancer. The sequenced sample was CD4+ or CD8+ T cells sorted from blood, obtained in a trial of the OX40 agonist ivuxolimab. The gene calls are TRBV6-1 and TRBJ2-5; D gene ambiguous. The CDR3 is CASSEGWQETQYF. The CDR3 DNA reads as TGTGCCAGCAGTGAGGGTTGGCAAGAGACCCAGTACTTC.